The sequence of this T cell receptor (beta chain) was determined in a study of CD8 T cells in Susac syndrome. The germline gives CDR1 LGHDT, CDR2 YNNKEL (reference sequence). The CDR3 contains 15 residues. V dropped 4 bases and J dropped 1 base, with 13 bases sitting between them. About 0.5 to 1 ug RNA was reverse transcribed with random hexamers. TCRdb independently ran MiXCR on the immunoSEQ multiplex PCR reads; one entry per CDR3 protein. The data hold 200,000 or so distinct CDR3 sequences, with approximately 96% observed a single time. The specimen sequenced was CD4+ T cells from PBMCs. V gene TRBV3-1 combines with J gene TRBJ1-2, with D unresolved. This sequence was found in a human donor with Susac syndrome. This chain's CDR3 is CASSPGSSVNYGYTF. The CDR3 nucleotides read TGTGCCAGCAGCCCCGGATCCTCGGTTAACTATGGCTACACCTTC.